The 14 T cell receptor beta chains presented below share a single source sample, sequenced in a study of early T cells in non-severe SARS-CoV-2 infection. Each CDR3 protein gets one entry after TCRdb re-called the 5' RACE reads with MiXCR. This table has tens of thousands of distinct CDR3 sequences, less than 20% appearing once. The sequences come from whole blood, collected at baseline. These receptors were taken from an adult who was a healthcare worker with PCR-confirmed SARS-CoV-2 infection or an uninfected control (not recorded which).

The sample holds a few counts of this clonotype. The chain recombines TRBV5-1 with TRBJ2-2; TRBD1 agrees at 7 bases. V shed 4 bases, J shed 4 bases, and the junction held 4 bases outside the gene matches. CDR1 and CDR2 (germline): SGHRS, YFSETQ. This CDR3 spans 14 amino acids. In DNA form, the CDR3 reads TGCGCCAGCAGCCCCCGACAGGGCACCGGGGAGCTGTTTTTT. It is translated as CASSPRQGTGELFF.

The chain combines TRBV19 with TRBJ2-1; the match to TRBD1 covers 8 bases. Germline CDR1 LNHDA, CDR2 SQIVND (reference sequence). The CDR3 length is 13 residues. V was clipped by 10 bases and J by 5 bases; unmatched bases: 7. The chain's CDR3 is CATRQGMNNEQFF. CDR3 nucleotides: TGTGCCACTAGACAGGGGATGAACAATGAGCAGTTCTTC.

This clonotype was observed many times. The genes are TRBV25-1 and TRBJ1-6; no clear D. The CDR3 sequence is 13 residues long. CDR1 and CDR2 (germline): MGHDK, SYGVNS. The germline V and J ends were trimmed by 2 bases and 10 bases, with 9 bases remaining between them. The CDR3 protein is CASSEGNRSPLHF. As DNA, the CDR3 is TGTGCCAGCAGTGAAGGGAATCGCTCACCCCTCCACTTT.

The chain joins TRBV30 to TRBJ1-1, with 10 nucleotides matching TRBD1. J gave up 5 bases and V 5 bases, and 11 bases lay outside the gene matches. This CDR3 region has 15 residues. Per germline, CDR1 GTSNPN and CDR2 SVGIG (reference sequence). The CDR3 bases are TGTGCCTGGGACAATGCCGGGACAGGGGTAACTGAAGCTTTCTTT. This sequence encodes CAWDNAGTGVTEAFF.

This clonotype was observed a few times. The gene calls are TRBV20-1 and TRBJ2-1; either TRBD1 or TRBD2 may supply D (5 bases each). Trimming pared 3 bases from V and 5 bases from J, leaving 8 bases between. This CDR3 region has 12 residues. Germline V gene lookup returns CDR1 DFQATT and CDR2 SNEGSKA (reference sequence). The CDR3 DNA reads TGCAGTGCTAGCGGGACGGACAATGAGCAGTTCTTC. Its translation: CSASGTDNEQFF.

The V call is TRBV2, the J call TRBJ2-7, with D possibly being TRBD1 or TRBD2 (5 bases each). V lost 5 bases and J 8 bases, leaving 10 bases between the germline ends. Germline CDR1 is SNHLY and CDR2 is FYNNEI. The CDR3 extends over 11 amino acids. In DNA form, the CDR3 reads TGTGCCAGCAGTACTCGGGGCCAGCAGTACTTC. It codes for CASSTRGQQYF.

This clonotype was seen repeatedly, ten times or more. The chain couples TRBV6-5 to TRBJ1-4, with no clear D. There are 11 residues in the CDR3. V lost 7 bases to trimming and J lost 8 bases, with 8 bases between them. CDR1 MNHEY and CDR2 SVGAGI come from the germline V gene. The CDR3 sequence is CASTIAEKLFF. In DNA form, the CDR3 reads TGTGCCAGCACTATCGCCGAAAAACTGTTTTTT.

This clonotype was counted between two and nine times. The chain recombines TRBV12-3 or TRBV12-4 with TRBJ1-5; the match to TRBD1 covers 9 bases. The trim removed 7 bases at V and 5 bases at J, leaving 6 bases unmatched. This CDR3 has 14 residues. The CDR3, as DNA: TGTGCCAGCAAACCGGGACAGGGTTATCAGCCCCAGCATTTT. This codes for CASKPGQGYQPQHF.

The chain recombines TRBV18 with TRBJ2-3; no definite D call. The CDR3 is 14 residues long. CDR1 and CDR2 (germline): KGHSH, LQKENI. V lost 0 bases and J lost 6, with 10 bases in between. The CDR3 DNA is TGTGCCAGCTCACCACCTAGTATTAGGGATACGCAGTATTTT. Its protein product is CASSPPSIRDTQYF.

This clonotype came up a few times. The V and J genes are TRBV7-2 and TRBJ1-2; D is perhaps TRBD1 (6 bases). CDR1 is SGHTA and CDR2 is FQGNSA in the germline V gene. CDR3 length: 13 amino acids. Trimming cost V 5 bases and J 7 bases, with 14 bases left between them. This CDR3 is CASSHSQGSGYTF. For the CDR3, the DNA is TGTGCCAGCAGCCACAGCCAGGGGTCTGGCTACACCTTC.

The CDR3 DNA reads TGTGCCAGCAGAACAGGGGTGGGCACTGAAGCTTTCTTT. It specifies CASRTGVGTEAFF. This chain links TRBV6-5 with TRBJ1-1, with 7 bases that match TRBD1. J gave up 4 bases and V 6 bases, and 5 bases lay outside the gene matches. The CDR3 loop spans 13 amino acids. Germline CDR1 is MNHEY and CDR2 is SVGAGI.

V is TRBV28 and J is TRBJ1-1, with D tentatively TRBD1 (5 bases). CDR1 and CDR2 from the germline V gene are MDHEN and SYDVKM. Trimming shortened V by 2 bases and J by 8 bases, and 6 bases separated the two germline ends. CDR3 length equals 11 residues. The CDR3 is CASSLNREAFF. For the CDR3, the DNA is TGTGCCAGCAGTTTAAACAGGGAAGCTTTCTTT.

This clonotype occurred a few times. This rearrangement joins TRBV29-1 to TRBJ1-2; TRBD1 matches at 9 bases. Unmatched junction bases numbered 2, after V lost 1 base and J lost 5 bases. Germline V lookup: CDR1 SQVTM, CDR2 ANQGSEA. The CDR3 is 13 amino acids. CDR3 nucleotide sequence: TGCAGCGTTGAAGGGGACAGGGTTTATGGCTACACCTTC. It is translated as CSVEGDRVYGYTF.

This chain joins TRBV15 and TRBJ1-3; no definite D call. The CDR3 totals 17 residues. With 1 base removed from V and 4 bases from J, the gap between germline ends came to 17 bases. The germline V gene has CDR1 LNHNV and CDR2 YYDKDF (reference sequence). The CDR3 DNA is TGTGCCACCAGCAGAGCCGGACGGTTGGAGTCGGGAAACACCATATATTTT. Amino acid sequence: CATSRAGRLESGNTIYF. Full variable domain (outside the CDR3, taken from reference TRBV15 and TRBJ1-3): DAMVIQNPRYQVTQFGKPVTLSCSQTLNHNVMYWYQQKSSQAPKLLFHYYDKDFNNEADTPDNFQSRRPNTSFCFLDIRSPGLGDTAMYLCATSRAGRLESGNTIYFGEGSWLTVV.